These 3 T cell receptor beta chains originate from one sample sequenced in a study of control samples from healthy donors and cancer patients. Measured with immunoSEQ multiplex PCR; TCRdb has only the in-frame clones, and not every one. The table records 25,000 to 30,000 clones, approximately 87% of them present only once. The sequenced material came from PBMCs. These receptors came from a woman aged 40 to 49 with lung cancer.

V and J are TRBV6-2 or TRBV6-3 and TRBJ2-7, with TRBD2 matching 8 bases. The CDR3 is 14 residues long. The germline gives CDR1 MNHEY, CDR2 SVGEGT. V lost 6 bases and J lost 4; bases outside the gene matches: 8. The DNA for the CDR3 is TGTGCCAGCAGCTGGGGACTAGGATCGTACGAGCAGTACTTC. This translates into CASSWGLGSYEQYF.

The rearrangement links TRBV2 to TRBJ2-5, with 10 bases identical to TRBD2. Trimming at V came to 6 bases and at J to 0 bases, leaving 7 bases not matched to a gene. CDR1 is SNHLY, CDR2 FYNNEI, per germline. The CDR3 totals 16 residues. CDR3 DNA sequence: TGTGCCAGCAGAAAGGGGACTAGCGCCCACCAAGAGACCCAGTACTTC. It yields the protein CASRKGTSAHQETQYF.

This rearrangement joins TRBV19 to TRBJ1-2; 9 positions match TRBD1. Trimming at V came to 8 bases and at J to 4 bases, leaving 14 bases not matched to a gene. CDR1 LNHDA and CDR2 SQIVND come from the germline V gene (reference sequence). The CDR3 sequence is 16 residues long. The CDR3 nucleotides read TGTGCCAGTCATAACCCGGGACAGGGATATGGCTATGGCTACACCTTC. Encoded protein: CASHNPGQGYGYGYTF.